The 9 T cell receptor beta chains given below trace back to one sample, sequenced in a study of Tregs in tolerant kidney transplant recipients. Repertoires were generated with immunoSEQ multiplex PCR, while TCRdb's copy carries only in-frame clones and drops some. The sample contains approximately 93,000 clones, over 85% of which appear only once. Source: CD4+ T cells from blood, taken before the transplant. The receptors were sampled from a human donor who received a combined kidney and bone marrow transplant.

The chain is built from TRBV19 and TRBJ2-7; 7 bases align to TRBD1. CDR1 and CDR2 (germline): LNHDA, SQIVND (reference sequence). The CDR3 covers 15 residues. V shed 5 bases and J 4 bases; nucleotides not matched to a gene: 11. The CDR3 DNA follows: TGTGCCAGTAGTTCTTCGACAGGGAGCGGTTACGAGCAGTACTTC. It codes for CASSSSTGSGYEQYF.

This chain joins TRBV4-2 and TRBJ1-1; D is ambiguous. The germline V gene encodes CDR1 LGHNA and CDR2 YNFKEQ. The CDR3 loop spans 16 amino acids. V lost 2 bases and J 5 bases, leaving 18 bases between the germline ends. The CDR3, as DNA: TGTGCCAGCAGCCAAAAAGCGGGTGGGGTGGGAACTGAAGCTTTCTTT. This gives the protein CASSQKAGGVGTEAFF.

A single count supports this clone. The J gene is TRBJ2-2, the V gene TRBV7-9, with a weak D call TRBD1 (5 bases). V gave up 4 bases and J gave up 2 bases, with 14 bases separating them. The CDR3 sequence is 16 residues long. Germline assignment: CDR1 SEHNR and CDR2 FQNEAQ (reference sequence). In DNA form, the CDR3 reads TGTGCCAGCAGCTCACCAATAGGACAAAACACCGGGGAGCTGTTTTTT. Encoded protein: CASSSPIGQNTGELFF.

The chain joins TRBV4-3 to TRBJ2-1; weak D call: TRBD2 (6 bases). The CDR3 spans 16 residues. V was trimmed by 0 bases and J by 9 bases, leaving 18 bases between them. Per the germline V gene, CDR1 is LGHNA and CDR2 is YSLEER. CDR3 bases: TGCGCCAGCAGCCAAGATCTCCTAGCGCGAAATGGTGAGCAGTTCTTC. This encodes CASSQDLLARNGEQFF.

The CDR3 sequence is CASSLMMTGGYGYTF. The CDR3 DNA sequence: TGTGCCAGCAGCCTAATGATGACAGGCGGGTATGGCTACACCTTC. The V and J genes are TRBV7-9 and TRBJ1-2, with TRBD1 as a possible D gene (6 bases). Germline V gene sequence: CDR1 SEHNR, CDR2 FQNEAQ (reference sequence). Trimming stripped 5 bases from V and 5 bases from J, with 18 bases between. The CDR3 loop spans 15 amino acids.

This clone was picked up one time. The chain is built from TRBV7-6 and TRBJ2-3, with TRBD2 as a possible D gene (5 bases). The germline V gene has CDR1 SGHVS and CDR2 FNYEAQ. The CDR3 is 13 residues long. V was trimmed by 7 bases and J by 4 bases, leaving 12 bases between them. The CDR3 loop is CASNEVGADTQYF. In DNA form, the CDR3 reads TGTGCCAGCAACGAGGTCGGGGCAGATACGCAGTATTTT.

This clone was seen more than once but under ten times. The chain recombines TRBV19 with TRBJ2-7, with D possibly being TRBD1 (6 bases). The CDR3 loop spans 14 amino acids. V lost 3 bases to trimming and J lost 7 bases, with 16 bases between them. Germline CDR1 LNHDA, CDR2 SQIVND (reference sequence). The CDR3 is CASSITGSLGEQYF. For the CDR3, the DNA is TGTGCCAGTAGTATTACAGGGAGTTTGGGGGAGCAGTACTTC.

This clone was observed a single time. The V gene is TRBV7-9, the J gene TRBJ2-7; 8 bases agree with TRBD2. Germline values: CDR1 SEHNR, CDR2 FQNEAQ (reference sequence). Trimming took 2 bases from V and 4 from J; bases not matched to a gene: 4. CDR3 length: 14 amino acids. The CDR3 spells CASSLFGLAYEQYF. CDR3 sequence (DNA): TGTGCCAGCAGCTTATTTGGACTAGCTTACGAGCAGTACTTC.

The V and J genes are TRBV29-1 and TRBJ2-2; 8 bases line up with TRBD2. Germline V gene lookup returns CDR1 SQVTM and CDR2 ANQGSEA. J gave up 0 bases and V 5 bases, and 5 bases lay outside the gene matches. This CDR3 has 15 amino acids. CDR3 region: CSVRTSGSNTGELFF. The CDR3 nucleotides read TGCAGCGTTCGTACTAGCGGCTCGAACACCGGGGAGCTGTTTTTT.